The present TCR beta chain was sequenced within a study of blood T cell repertoires in COVID-19. Study background: Whether acute or convalescent, the COVID-19 samples came from the United States, Italy and Spain. From T cells, B-cell-depleted T cells, or PBMCs came the material, which was cDNA or gDNA.

In the authors' methods: Cell counts per sample came from amplifying reference gene primers. The table came from immunoSEQ multiplex PCR; TCRdb's copy has only in-frame clones and leaves some out. V and J calls and clone size are as listed in that table; D and trimming were resolved from the DNA. The data show about 98,000 clones, approximately 81% seen once. The V gene end was trimmed by 9 bases and the J gene end by 7 bases; junction bases not matched to a gene: 9. CDR1 and CDR2 from the germline V gene are LNHDA and SQIVND (reference sequence). The CDR3 covers 13 residues. This sequence originates from a woman older than 75 with acute or convalescent COVID-19. Sequencing used peripheral blood. The V call is TRBV19, the J call TRBJ1-2; 9 positions agree with TRBD1. DNA for the CDR3: TGTGCCAGCAGGGACAGGGAATACTCTGGCTACACCTTC. This codes for CASRDREYSGYTF. The full variable domain, completed using reference TRBV19 and TRBJ1-2, is DGGITQSPKYLFRKEGQNVTLSCEQNLNHDAMYWYRQDPGQGLRLIYYSQIVNDFQKGDIAEGYSVSREKKESFPLTVTSAQKNPTAFYLCASRDREYSGYTFGSGTRLTVV.